This T cell receptor (beta chain) was retrieved from a study of regulatory T cells in long-lasting Graves disease (dated by TCRdb to about 2021). About the study as a whole: In the newly diagnosed Graves' disease group, patients had been taking antithyroid drugs for less than 3 months. Peripheral blood TCR sequencing and RNA sequencing compared persistent Graves' disease patients with newly diagnosed Graves' disease patients. The study was conducted in China and was registered as a clinical trial. TCR sequencing covered around 13 persistent and 20 newly diagnosed Graves' disease patients, around 33 samples in total. Study-level results and caveats: Peripheral blood alone was examined, since thyroid tissue, which constituted the primary lesion, could not be accessed. Sequencing and analysis were restricted to the TCR beta chain. More public clonotypes were shared among persistent patients (under 3,000) than among newly diagnosed patients (966). The authors acknowledged the small sample size as a limitation that may reduce accuracy. Persistent Graves' disease patients showed lower TCR Shannon entropy and fewer highly expanded clones than newly diagnosed patients, suggesting clonal expansion. Persistent disease showed preferential use of TRBV28, TRBJ1-2 and TRBJ2-5, whereas newly diagnosed disease favored TRBV20-1 and TRBJ2-1.

From the cysteine through the phenylalanine, the CDR3 covers 14 amino acids. The kept DNA is CDR3 alone, 42 bases in frame from the first base. From the germline V gene (reference sequence), CDR1 is LGHDT and CDR2 is YNNKEL. V loses 0 bases of germline sequence and J loses 7 bases, and the interval between the two ends is 7 bases. The library was generated by multiplex PCR. The instrument given in TCRdb is Illumina HiSeq 4000. To build TCR beta libraries, CDR3 regions were amplified by Arm-PCR using iRepertoire HTBI primers. Before sequencing, the PCR products underwent gel purification. Processing in the source paper ran as follows. Across samples, around 58 TRBV and roughly 13 TRBJ segments were identified and used for gene usage analysis of CDR3 amino acid clonotypes. COPE and FqMerger were used to merge the filtered high-quality paired reads into contigs. BLAST was used to align contigs to the IMGT TRBV, TRBD and TRBJ reference genes, and CDR3 was defined following IMGT. Any clonotype with a frequency above 0.1% was counted as a highly expanded clone. Shannon entropy was used to measure repertoire diversity, and the Gini coefficient was used to measure V-J evenness. A clonotype found in more than one individual was treated as public. TCRdb ran its own pipeline on the public reads, namely fastp trimming at Q25 and MiXCR clone calling, and kept in-frame beta chains. All rows with the same CDR3 protein become a single entry with the most common DNA and genes. The authors' filters were not applied to this entry. Recorded for this sample are 540,000 or so distinct CDR3 sequences; approximately 13% of them occurred a single time. Clones ranked in the top ten supply over 7.5% of the sample.

As for this clonotype: What this receptor recognizes is not known. No much larger clonotype is one base removed from it; base qualities were not supplied.

Sample time point, as interpreted from the label and publication: newly diagnosed GD, antithyroid drugs for less than 3 months. For both TCR sequencing and RNA sequencing, RNA was extracted from PBMCs using TRIzol. The diagnosis of Graves' disease was made according to American Thyroid Association guidelines. Patients for the study were recruited at an endocrinology department in Xi'an, China. Each patient gave approximately 9 milliliters of peripheral blood, collected in an EDTA anticoagulant tube. Ficoll Paque Plus density gradient separation was used to isolate PBMCs, and no additional T cell sorting was done. An Agilent 2100 Bioanalyzer and agarose gel were used to check RNA quality, while a NanoDrop 2000 measured RNA concentration. These data also featured in a second study, about T cells in Graves' hyperthyroidism and ophthalmopathy. As the second publication notes: Graves' hyperthyroidism was defined as stable when no progression to ophthalmopathy occurred over 18 months of follow-up. The hyperthyroidism patients were between 18 and 65 years old and newly diagnosed, with a disease duration of less than 2 months. Patients with uncontrolled infections, other autoimmune diseases, pregnancy or lactation were excluded. Diagnoses relied on clinical symptoms, serum thyroxine and TRAb, thyroid ultrasound and orbital computed tomography. For the first round of RT-PCR on the TCR CDR3, the HTBI primer set was used together with the Qiagen OneStep RT-PCR kit. Most expanded thyroid clonotypes (frequency above 0.001) were also found in blood, which suggests that blood repertoires may mirror thyroid immune responses. Ophthalmopathy was separated from stable hyperthyroidism by a 13 V-J signature model, with over 85% sensitivity and 81% to 82% specificity obtained in cross-validation and 80%/75% obtained in testing. In validation, the model predicted progression to ophthalmopathy a median of 6.5 months before onset, with over 60% sensitivity and roughly 73% specificity. To identify distinguishing TCR V-J signatures, a discovery cohort of 100 patients was used, comprising some 45 with Graves' ophthalmopathy and approximately 57 with stable Graves' hyperthyroidism. Whether ophthalmopathy could be predicted prospectively was tested in an independent validation cohort made up of fewer than 20 hyperthyroidism patients plus 17 patients who later progressed to ophthalmopathy. The 75 to 100 discovery patients were randomly split 7:3 into training and test sets. Thyroid tissue and blood T-cell repertoires from six or seven Graves' hyperthyroidism patients were also compared in the study. After sampling, hyperthyroidism patients received methimazole starting at 30 mg daily, and ophthalmopathy patients received high-dose intravenous methylprednisolone. Libraries were constructed in a second round of multiplex PCR, after which size selection and purification were carried out. Paired-end sequencing of the libraries was performed with 100 bp reads on an Illumina HiSeq2000. SOAPnuke was used to process the raw data, removing reads that contained adapters or uncalled bases, had a mean Phred below 15, or lacked an exact match to the constant primer or identifier. COPE v1.2.5 was used to merge high-quality paired reads, and clonotypes were defined as unique nucleotide sequences. Clonotypes were aligned to IMGT TRBV, TRBD and TRBJ reference segments using MiTCR v1.1. The analysis was restricted to V-J combinations with a frequency above 0.0001, which together covered 98% to 99.2% of the repertoires. The TCS score was defined as the ratio of F50 (clonal expansion) to E x V (chaos), calculated using BLOSUM62-based TCRdist between CDR3 peptides within each V-J. Welch's t-statistics and random forest reduced 450 to 600 V-J features to around 14, which were used in a naive Bayes classifier (R e1071). Sample size was not statistically predetermined, and investigators were not blinded to group allocation. According to the paper, TCR Vbeta CDR3 sequencing was carried out on 135 peripheral blood samples, which came from 40 to 45 ophthalmopathy, 70 to 80 hyperthyroidism and about 17 progressor patients.

The chain links TRBV3-1 with TRBJ1-6, with the D gene too uncertain to name. This TCR was recovered from a man aged 25 to 40 with Graves disease. Donor details come from another sample of the same person, matched by shared clones. Sequenced here: peripheral blood mononuclear cells (PBMCs), sampled at new diagnosis, from a patient treated with antithyroid drugs. The nucleotides are TGTGCCAGCAGCCAAGATTTGGGGAATTCACCCCTCCACTTT. Its translation reads: CASSQDLGNSPLHF. Beyond the CDR3, the reference TRBV3-1 and TRBJ1-6 genes provide the residues; the full variable domain reads: DTAVSQTPKYLVTQMGNDKSIKCEQNLGHDTMYWYKQDSKKFLKIMFSYNNKELIINETVPNRFSPKSPDKAHLNLHINSLELGDSAVYFCASSQDLGNSPLHFGNGTRLTVT.